This T cell receptor beta chain was captured by sequencing in a study of regulatory T cells in long-lasting Graves disease. Points from the study as a whole: Thyroid tissue went unstudied; only peripheral blood was examined.

This clonotype was seen only a few times. Its specificity is not known. Noted time point: persistent/refractory GD, antithyroid drugs over 5 years with positive TRAb. The TCR library was made from RNA that had been extracted from PBMCs in TRIzol. EDTA tubes were used for drawing roughly 9 milliliters of peripheral blood. The germline gives CDR1 GTSNPN, CDR2 SVGIG (reference sequence). The germline V and J ends were trimmed by 2 bases and 15 bases, with 11 bases remaining between them. This CDR3 has 11 amino acids. Relying on iRepertoire HTBI primers and Arm-PCR of CDR3 regions, the team built TCR beta libraries. Each CDR3 protein gets one entry after TCRdb re-called the multiplex PCR reads with MiXCR. This sample has 390,000 or so distinct CDR3 sequences, with 23% found just once.

Sequences were derived from peripheral blood mononuclear cells (PBMCs), sampled when the disease was refractory, from a patient treated with antithyroid drugs. This receptor was identified in a woman aged 40-49 years with Graves disease. This chain joins TRBV30 and TRBJ1-6; weak D call: TRBD1 (5 bases). This CDR3 reads CAWSTGLLLHF. The DNA for the CDR3 is TGTGCCTGGAGTACAGGACTTCTCCTCCACTTT.